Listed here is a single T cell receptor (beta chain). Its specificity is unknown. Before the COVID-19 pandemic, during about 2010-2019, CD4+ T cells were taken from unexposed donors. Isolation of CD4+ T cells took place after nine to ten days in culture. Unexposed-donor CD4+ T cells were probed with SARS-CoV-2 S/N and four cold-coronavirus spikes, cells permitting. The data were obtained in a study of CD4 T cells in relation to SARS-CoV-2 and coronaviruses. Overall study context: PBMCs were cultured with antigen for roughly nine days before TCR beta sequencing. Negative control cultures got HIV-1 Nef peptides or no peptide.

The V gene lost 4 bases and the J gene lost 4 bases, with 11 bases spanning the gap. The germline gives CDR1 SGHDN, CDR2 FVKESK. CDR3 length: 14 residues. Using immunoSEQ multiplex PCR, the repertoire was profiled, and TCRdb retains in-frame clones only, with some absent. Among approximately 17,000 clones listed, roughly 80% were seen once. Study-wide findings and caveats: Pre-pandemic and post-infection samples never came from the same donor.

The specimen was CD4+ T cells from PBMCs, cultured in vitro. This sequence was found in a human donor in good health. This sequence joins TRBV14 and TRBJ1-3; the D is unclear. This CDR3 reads CASSPRPGGNTIYF. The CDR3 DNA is TGTGCCAGCAGCCCACGCCCGGGGGGAAACACCATATATTTT.